The clone carrying this TCR beta chain was counted between two and nine times. These data are taken from a study of cytotoxic CD8 clonotypes in ibrutinib-treated CLL. The CDR3 loop spans 14 amino acids. CDR1 is SGHTA, CDR2 FQGNSA, per germline. The V and J ends lost 4 bases and 8 bases respectively, with 15 bases between them. TCRdb keeps only in-frame clones here, not all; method: immunoSEQ multiplex PCR. Of some 200,000 clones detected, about two thirds appear once; the ten largest clones hold roughly an eighth. Sample: PBMCs, taken after 24 months of ibrutinib treatment. The sequence derives from a human donor with chronic lymphocytic leukemia. The chain is built from TRBV7-2 and TRBJ1-3; D is undetermined. The CDR3 loop reads CASSWDLGSDTIYF. The CDR3 DNA reads TGTGCCAGCAGCTGGGATTTGGGGTCGGACACCATATATTTT.